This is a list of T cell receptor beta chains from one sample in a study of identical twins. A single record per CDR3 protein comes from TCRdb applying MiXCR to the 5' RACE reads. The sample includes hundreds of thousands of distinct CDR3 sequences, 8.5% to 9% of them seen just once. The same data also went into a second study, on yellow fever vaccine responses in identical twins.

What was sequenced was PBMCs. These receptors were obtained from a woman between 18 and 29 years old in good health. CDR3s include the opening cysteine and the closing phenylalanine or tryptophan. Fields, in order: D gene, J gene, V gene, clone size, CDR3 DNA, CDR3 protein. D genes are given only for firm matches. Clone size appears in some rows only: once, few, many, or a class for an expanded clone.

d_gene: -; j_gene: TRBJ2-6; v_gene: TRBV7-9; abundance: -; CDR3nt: TGTGCCAGCAGCCTAGACAGGTCCTCTGGGGCCAACGTCCTGACTTTC; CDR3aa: CASSLDRSSGANVLTF
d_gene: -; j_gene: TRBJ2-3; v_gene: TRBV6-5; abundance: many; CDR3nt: TGTGCCAGCAGTTCCTCGTCCATCACAGATACGCAGTATTTT; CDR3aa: CASSSSSITDTQYF
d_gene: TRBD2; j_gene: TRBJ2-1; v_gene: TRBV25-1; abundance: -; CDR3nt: TGTGCCAGCTGTGATAGCGGGGGAGTATACAATGAGCAGTTCTTC; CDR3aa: CASCDSGGVYNEQFF
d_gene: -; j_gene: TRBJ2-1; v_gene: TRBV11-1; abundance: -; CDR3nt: TGTGCCAGCAGCCGACAGCTTACCTACAATGAGCAGTTCTTC; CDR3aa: CASSRQLTYNEQFF
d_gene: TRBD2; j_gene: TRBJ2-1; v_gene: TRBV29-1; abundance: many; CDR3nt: TGCAGCGTAAGCGGGAGGAGCTCCTACAATGAGCAGTTCTTC; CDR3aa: CSVSGRSSYNEQFF
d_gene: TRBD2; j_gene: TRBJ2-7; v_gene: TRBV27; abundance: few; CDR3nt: TGTGCCAGCAGTTTCTTTAAGCGGGGGAGCTCCTACGAGCAGTACTTC; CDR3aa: CASSFFKRGSSYEQYF
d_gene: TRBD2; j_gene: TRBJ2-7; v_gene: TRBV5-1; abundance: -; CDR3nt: TGCGCCAGCAGCTTGGCTAGCGGGATATTGGGAGAGCAGTACTTC; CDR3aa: CASSLASGILGEQYF
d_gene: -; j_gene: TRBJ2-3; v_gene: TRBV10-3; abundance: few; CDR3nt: TGTGCCATCAGTGGGGGACAGGGATTACTAGCGGGCCTCACAGATACGCAGTATTTT; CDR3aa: CAISGGQGLLAGLTDTQYF
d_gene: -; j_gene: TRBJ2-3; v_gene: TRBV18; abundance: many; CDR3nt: TGTGCCAGCTCACCACTCTGGGGGCTCGATACGCAGTATTTT; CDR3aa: CASSPLWGLDTQYF
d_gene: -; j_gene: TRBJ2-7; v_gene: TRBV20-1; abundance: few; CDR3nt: TGCAGTGCTAGAGGAACCAGGACAAGGAACGACGAGCAGTACTTC; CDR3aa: CSARGTRTRNDEQYF
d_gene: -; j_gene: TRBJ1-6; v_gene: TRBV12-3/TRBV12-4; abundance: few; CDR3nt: TGTGCCAGCACCCCCGAGGTCGAGGGCTCACCCCTCCACTTT; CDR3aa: CASTPEVEGSPLHF
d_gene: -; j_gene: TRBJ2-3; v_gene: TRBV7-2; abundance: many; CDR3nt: TGTGCCAGCAGCTTAAGGCGCACAGATACGCAGTATTTT; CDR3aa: CASSLRRTDTQYF
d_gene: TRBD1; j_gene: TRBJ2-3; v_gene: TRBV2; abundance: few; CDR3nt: TGTGCCAGCAGTTTCGGGACAGGTGGTCCAGATACGCAGTATTTT; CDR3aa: CASSFGTGGPDTQYF
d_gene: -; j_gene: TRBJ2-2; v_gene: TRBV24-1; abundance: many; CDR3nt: TGTGCCACCAGTGATTTCCGGCGGAACATGGCCGGGGAGCTGTTTTTT; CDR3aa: CATSDFRRNMAGELFF
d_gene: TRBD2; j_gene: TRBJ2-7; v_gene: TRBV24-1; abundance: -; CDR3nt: TGTGCCACCAGCGTCAGCGGGGGGGCACAAGAGCAGTACTTC; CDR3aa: CATSVSGGAQEQYF
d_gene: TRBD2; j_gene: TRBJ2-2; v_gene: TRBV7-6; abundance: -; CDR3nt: TGTGCCAGCAGCTGGAGCGGGAGGGACACCGGGGAGCTGTTTTTT; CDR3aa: CASSWSGRDTGELFF
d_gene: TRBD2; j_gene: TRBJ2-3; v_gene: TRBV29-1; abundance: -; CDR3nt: TGCAGCGTCCTCGGACTAGAGTCCACAGATACGCAGTATTTT; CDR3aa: CSVLGLESTDTQYF
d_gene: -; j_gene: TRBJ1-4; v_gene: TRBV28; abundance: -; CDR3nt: TGTGCCAGCAGTTTGCGCACACAACTTGAAGAACTGTTTTTT; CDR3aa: CASSLRTQLEELFF
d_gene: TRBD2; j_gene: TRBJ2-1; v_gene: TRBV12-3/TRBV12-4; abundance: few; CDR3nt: TGTGCCAGCAGCCCGACTAGCGGGGGGCGGATCAACGAGCAGTTCTTC; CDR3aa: CASSPTSGGRINEQFF
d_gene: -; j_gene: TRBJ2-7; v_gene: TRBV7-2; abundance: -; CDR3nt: TGTGCCAGCAGCCCGGGGTACGGCTACGAGCAGTACTTC; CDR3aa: CASSPGYGYEQYF
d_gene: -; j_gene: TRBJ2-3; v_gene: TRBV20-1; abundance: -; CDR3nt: TGCAGTGCTGACCCGACCAACACAGATACGCAGTATTTT; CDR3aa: CSADPTNTDTQYF
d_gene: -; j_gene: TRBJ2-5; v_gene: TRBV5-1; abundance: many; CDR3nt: TGCGCCAGCAGGATCAGGGCCGGTCAAGAGACCCAGTACTTC; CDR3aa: CASRIRAGQETQYF
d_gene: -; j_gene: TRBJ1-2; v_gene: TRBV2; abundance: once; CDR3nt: TGTGCCAGCAGTGAAGAGGGTTTTTCGGGCTACACCTTC; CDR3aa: CASSEEGFSGYTF
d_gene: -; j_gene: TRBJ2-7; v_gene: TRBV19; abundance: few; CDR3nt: TGTGCCAGTAGTCCTAGGACAGCCACCGCGGGGGACGAGCAGTACTTC; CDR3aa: CASSPRTATAGDEQYF
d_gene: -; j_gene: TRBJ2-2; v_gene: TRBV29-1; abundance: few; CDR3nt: TGCAGCGTTAGATGGGGGCTCACCGGGGAGCTGTTTTTT; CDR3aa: CSVRWGLTGELFF
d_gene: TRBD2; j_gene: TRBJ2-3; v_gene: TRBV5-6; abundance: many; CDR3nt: TGTGCCAGCAGCTGGACTAGCGGGAGAGGTACAGATACGCAGTATTTT; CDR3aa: CASSWTSGRGTDTQYF
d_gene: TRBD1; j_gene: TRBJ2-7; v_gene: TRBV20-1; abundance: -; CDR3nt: TGCAGTGCTCCAGGGCGGCAGGGGGTCTCCTACGAGCAGTACTTC; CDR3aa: CSAPGRQGVSYEQYF
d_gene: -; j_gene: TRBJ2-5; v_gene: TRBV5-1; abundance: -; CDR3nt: TGCGCCAGCAGCCCGCGGCCTCCGGGTTACGAGACCCAGTACTTC; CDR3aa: CASSPRPPGYETQYF
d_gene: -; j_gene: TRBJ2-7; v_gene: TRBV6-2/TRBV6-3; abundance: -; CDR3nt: TGTGCCAGCAGTTACTCGATCTTGGAGAGGGCCCAAGAGCAGTACTTC; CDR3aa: CASSYSILERAQEQYF
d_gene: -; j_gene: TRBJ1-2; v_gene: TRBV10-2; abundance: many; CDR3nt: TGCGCCAGCAGTGAGTCGAGGGGGTCCTATGGCTACACCTTC; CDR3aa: CASSESRGSYGYTF
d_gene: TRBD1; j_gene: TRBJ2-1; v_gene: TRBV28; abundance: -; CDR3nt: TGTGCCAGCAGCTCATACAGGCGGGACAGGGGCTACAATGAGCAGTTCTTC; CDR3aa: CASSSYRRDRGYNEQFF
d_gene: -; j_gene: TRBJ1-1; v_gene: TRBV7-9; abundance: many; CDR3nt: TGTGCCAGCAGCCAATTGACGGAGAACACTGAAGCTTTCTTT; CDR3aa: CASSQLTENTEAFF
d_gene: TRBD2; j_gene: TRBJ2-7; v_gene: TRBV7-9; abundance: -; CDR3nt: TGTGCCAGCAGCCACCTAGGGACTAGCGGCACCTACGAGCAGTACTTC; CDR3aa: CASSHLGTSGTYEQYF
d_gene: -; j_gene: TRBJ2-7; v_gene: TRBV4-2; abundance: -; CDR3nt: TGTGCCAGCAGTGAACTGGGGCAGGCCGAGCAGTACTTC; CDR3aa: CASSELGQAEQYF
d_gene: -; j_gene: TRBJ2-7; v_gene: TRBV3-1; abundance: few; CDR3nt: TGTGCCAGCAGCCAAGATGAGCGTCCACGGGAGCAGTACTTC; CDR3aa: CASSQDERPREQYF
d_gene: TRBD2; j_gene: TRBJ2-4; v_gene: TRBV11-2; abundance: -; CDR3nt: TGTGCCAGCAGCTCTCCTCGATCGGGGGGCATTCAGTACTTC; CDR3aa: CASSSPRSGGIQYF
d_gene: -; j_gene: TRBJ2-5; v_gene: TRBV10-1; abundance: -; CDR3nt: TGCGCCAGCAGTGAGGGGGGGGCTATCCAAGAGACCCAGTACTTC; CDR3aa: CASSEGGAIQETQYF
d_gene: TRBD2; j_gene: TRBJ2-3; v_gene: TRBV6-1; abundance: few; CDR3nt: TGTGCCAGCAATCAGCGGGGGCAACACACAGATACGCAGTATTTT; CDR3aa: CASNQRGQHTDTQYF
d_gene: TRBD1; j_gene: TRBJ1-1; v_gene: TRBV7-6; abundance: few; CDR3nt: TGTGCCAGCAGCCGCGGGACAGGGTTGAACACTGAAGCTTTCTTT; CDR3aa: CASSRGTGLNTEAFF
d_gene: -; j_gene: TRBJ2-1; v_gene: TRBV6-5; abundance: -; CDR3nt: TGTGCCAGCAGTTATGCGGACATATTCAATGAGCAGTTCTTC; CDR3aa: CASSYADIFNEQFF
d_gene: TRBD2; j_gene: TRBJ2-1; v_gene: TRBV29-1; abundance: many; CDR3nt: TGCAGCGTTGGATCCGGGCGGGAGGAGGGCGATGAGCAGTTCTTC; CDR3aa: CSVGSGREEGDEQFF
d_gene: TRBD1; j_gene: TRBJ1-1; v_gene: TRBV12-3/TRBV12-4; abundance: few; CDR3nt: TGTGCCAGCAGTACGGACAGGGCTCGAGAAGCTTTCTTT; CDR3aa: CASSTDRAREAFF
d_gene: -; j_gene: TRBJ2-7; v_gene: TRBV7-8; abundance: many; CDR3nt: TGTGCCAGCAGCTTGGTTGGGGTGGGCGAGCAGTACTTC; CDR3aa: CASSLVGVGEQYF
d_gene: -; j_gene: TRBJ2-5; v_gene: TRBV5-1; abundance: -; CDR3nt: TGCGCCAGCAGAATCTCGGCTAGCCGTACTCAAGAGACCCAGTACTTC; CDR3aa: CASRISASRTQETQYF
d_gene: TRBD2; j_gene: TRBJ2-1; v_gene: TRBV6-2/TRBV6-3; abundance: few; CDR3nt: TGTGCCAGCAGTTGGTACCCTCTAGCGGGGGTAGGATCAGCGCAGTTCTTC; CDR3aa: CASSWYPLAGVGSAQFF
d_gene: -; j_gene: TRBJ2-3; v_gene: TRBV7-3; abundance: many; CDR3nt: TGTGCCAGCAGCTTCCAGGGAGATACGCAGTATTTT; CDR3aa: CASSFQGDTQYF
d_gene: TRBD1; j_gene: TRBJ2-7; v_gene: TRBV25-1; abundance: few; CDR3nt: TGTGCCAGCAGTGCCCGGGACAGTCTACCCGGCGAGCAGTACTTC; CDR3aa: CASSARDSLPGEQYF
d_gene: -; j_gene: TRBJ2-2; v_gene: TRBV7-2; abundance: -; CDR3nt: TGTGCCAGCAGACTCGGGACCCGGATCACCGGGGAGCTGTTTTTT; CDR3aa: CASRLGTRITGELFF
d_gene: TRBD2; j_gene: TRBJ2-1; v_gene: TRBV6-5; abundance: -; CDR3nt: TGTGCCAGCAGTTACTCGACTAGCGGGACCAATGAGCAGTTCTTC; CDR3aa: CASSYSTSGTNEQFF
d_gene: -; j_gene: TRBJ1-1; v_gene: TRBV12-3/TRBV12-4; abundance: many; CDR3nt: TGTGCCAGCAGTTTAGCTCAGGGGTGGACTGAAGCTTTCTTT; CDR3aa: CASSLAQGWTEAFF